This TCR beta chain was retrieved from a study of CD8+ T cells in alopecia areata. Points from the study as a whole: Lesional scalp, notably in alopecia totalis/universalis, had clonality above that of normal scalp. It was less clear whether patients shared TCRs than it was in mice, possibly because of HLA.

RNA extraction and reverse transcription yielded cDNA as sequencing template. Method: immunoSEQ multiplex PCR; TCRdb's copy keeps in-frame clones and lacks some. Seen here are 200,000 to 250,000 clones, around three fifths observed once, and the top ten hold around 1.4%. The germline CDR1 and CDR2 sequences are GTSNPN and SVGIG (reference sequence). Trimming took 2 bases from V and 7 from J; bases not matched to a gene: 10. The CDR3 covers 16 residues. Treatment here: oral pan-JAK inhibitor, 5-10 mg twice daily. Concerning this clone itself: Its cognate antigen is unknown.

V and J are TRBV30 and TRBJ2-2; 10 bases are shared with TRBD2. Source: CD4+ T cells sorted from blood, taken at week 4, from a patient treated with tofacitinib. This sequence originates from a human donor with alopecia areata. The CDR3 region has the DNA TGTGCCTGGAGTAAGGTCGTAGCGGGGGGCAGCGGGGAGCTGTTTTTT. It translates to CAWSKVVAGGSGELFF. Full variable domain (missing parts from reference TRBV30 and TRBJ2-2): SQTIHQWPATLVQPVGSPLSLECTVEGTSNPNLYWYRQAAGRGLQLLFYSVGIGQISSEVPQNLSASRPQDRQFILSSKKLLLSDSGFYLCAWSKVVAGGSGELFFGEGSRLTVL.